Listed below are T cell receptor beta chains from one sample, sequenced in a study of T cells after posttransplantation cyclophosphamide. Profiling relied on immunoSEQ multiplex PCR, and the TCRdb table lists in-frame clones only, not all of them. This repertoire holds around 7,000 clones, and none appear only once. The sequenced sample was PBMCs, obtained after an allogeneic stem cell transplant with post-transplant cyclophosphamide. Every receptor here comes from a young adult male patient who received an allogeneic stem cell transplant from an unrelated donor, was CMV-positive, and had acute and chronic GVHD. The graft donor may be the source of some T cells. The CDR3 runs from the conserved cysteine through the conserved F or W. D genes are given only for firm matches. Expanded clones get a size class; other rows say once, few or many, or leave the size out.

TRBJ2-1 TRBD2 medium-sized TRBV29-1 CSVEDPGTSSYNEQFF TGCAGCGTTGAAGATCCCGGGACTAGCTCCTACAATGAGCAGTTCTTC
TRBJ2-1 TRBD2 medium-sized TRBV7-6 CASSLRAGGSLGNEQFF TGTGCCAGCAGCTTAAGGGCGGGAGGATCGCTGGGGAATGAGCAGTTCTTC
TRBJ2-7 TRBD1 many TRBV7-8 CAGGTGEHEQYF TGTGCCGGAGGGACAGGGGAACACGAGCAGTACTTC
TRBJ2-1 . many TRBV7-9 CASSFLNEQFF TGTGCCAGCAGCTTTCTGAATGAGCAGTTCTTC
TRBJ2-5 . many TRBV11-2 CASSFPAETQYF TGTGCCAGCAGCTTTCCCGCGGAGACCCAGTACTTC
TRBJ1-2 . many TRBV30 CAWNKQLNYGYTF TGTGCCTGGAATAAACAGCTTAACTATGGCTACACCTTC
TRBJ1-2 . many TRBV6-5 CASSLYRDTDYGYTF TGTGCCAGCAGCCTATATCGGGACACGGACTATGGCTACACCTTC
TRBJ2-5 . few TRBV9 CASSTEASEETQYF TGTGCCAGCAGCACGGAGGCTAGCGAGGAGACCCAGTACTTC
TRBJ1-1 TRBD1 . TRBV19 CASSTGTGGTEAFF TGTGCCAGTAGTACCGGGACAGGGGGTACTGAAGCTTTCTTT
TRBJ2-7 . few TRBV2 CASSGWRLGYEQYF TGTGCCAGCAGTGGTTGGCGCTTGGGCTACGAGCAGTACTTC
TRBJ2-7 TRBD1 many TRBV5-1 CASSLEGQGSYEQYF TGCGCCAGCAGCTTGGAGGGACAGGGCTCCTACGAGCAGTACTTC
TRBJ2-5 . many TRBV6-1 CASSPGSGETQYF TGTGCCAGCAGTCCGGGTTCCGGAGAGACCCAGTACTTC
TRBJ1-2 . many TRBV5-4 CASSSTYGYTF TGTGCCAGCAGCTCCACTTATGGCTACACCTTC
TRBJ2-7 . many TRBV10-3 CAIRQGYEQYF TGTGCCATCAGGCAGGGATACGAGCAGTACTTC
TRBJ2-3 . few TRBV30 CAWSATGTDTQYF TGTGCCTGGAGTGCAACAGGTACAGATACGCAGTATTTT
TRBJ1-5 TRBD1 many TRBV7-2 CASSSMGQNQPQHF TGTGCCAGCAGCTCAATGGGACAGAATCAGCCCCAGCATTTT